This T cell receptor beta chain was sequenced during a study of graft-versus-host responses after intestinal transplantation. The data were produced by immunoSEQ multiplex PCR, yet TCRdb's version contains in-frame clones alone and is incomplete. The table includes over 80,000 clones, roughly 90% detected once. J lost 5 bases, V lost 7 bases, and 10 bases had no gene match. The CDR3 covers 14 residues. The germline V gene encodes CDR1 MNHEY and CDR2 SMNVEV (reference sequence). This clone has a handful of counts. The target antigen is unknown. Material: unstimulated CD8+ T cells sorted from spleen or lymph node cells, obtained before transplant. The chain is built from TRBV27 and TRBJ2-7, with TRBD1 identical over 8 bases. The sequence was obtained from a human donor who was the organ donor for an intestinal transplant. The CDR3 loop reads CASNPRDRLDEQYF. CDR3 bases: TGTGCCAGCAACCCCCGGGACAGGCTAGACGAGCAGTACTTC.